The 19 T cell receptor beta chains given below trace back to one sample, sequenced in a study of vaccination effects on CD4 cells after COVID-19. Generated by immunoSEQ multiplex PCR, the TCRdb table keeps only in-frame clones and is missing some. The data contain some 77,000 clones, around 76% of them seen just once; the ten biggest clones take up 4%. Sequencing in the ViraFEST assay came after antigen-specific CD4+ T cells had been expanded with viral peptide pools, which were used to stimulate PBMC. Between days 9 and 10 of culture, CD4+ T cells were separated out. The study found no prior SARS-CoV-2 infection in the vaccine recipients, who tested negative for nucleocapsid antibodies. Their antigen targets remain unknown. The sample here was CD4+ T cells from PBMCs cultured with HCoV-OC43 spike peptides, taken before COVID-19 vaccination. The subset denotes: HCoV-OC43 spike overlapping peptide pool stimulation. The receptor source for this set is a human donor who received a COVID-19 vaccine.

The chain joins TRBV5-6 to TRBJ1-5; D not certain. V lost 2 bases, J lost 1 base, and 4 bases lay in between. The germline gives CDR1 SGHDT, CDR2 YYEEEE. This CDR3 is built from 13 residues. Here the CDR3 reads CASSFNSNQPQHF. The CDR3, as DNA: TGTGCCAGCAGCTTCAACAGCAATCAGCCCCAGCATTTT.

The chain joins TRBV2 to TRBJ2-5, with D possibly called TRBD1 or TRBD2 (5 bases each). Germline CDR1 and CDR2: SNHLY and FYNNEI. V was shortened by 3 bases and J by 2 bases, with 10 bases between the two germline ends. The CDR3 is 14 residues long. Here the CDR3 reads CASSDGTGQETQYF. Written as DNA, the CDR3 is TGTGCCAGCAGTGATGGGACGGGGCAAGAGACCCAGTACTTC. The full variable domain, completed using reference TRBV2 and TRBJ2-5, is EPEVTQTPSHQVTQMGQEVILRCVPISNHLYFYWYRQILGQKVEFLVSFYNNEISEKSEIFDDQFSVERPDGSNFTLKIRSTKLEDSAMYFCASSDGTGQETQYFGPGTRLLVL.

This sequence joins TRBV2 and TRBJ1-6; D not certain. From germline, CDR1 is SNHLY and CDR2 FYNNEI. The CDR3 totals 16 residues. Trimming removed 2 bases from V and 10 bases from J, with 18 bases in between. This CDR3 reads CASSEFAGRVGSPLHF. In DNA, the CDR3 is TGTGCCAGCAGTGAATTCGCGGGTAGGGTCGGATCACCCCTCCACTTT. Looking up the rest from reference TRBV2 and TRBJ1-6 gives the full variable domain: EPEVTQTPSHQVTQMGQEVILRCVPISNHLYFYWYRQILGQKVEFLVSFYNNEISEKSEIFDDQFSVERPDGSNFTLKIRSTKLEDSAMYFCASSEFAGRVGSPLHFGNGTRLTVT.

The DNA for the CDR3 is TGTGCCAGCAGGGATATCAGGGAGGTTTATGGCTACACCTTC. It specifies CASRDIREVYGYTF. The V gene is TRBV6-5, the J gene TRBJ1-2, with D possibly TRBD1 on 5 matching bases. The CDR3 extends over 14 amino acids. V was pared by 6 bases and J by 5 bases, with 16 bases between. Germline-derived CDR1 and CDR2 are MNHEY and SVGAGI.

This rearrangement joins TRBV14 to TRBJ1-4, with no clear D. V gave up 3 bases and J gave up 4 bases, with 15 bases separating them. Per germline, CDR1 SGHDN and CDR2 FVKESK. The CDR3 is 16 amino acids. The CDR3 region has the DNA TGTGCCAGCAGCCATCTCCTTGGGCGGGGTAATGAAAAACTGTTTTTT. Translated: CASSHLLGRGNEKLFF.

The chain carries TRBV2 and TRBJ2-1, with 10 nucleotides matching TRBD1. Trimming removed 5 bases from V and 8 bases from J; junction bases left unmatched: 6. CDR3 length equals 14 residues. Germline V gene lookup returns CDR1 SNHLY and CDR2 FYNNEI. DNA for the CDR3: TGTGCCAGCAGTTGGACAGGGGGAGAGTATGAGCAGTTCTTC. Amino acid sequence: CASSWTGGEYEQFF.

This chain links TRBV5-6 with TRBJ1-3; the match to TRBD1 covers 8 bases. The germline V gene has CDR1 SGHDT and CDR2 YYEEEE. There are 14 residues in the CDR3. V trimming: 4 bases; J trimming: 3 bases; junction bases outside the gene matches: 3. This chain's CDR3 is CASSPDRGGNTIYF. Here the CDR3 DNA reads TGTGCCAGCAGCCCAGACAGGGGTGGAAACACCATATATTTT.

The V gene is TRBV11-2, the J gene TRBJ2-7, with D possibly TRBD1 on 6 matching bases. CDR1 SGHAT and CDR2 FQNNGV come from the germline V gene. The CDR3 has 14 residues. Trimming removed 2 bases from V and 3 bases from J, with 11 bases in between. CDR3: CASSLSQGNYEQYV. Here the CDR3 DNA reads TGTGCCAGCAGCTTATCACAGGGAAACTACGAGCAGTACGTC.

CDR3 sequence (DNA): TGCGCCAGCAGCCAGCCACTAAGACCAGGGTCTCGGGAGACCCAGTACTTC. The encoded protein is CASSQPLRPGSRETQYF. The chain couples TRBV4-1 to TRBJ2-5; possibly TRBD1 for D (5 bases). Germline V gives CDR1 MGHRA, CDR2 YSYEKL. CDR3 length: 17 residues. The V end lost 3 bases, the J end lost 5 bases, and 22 bases lay between the germline ends.

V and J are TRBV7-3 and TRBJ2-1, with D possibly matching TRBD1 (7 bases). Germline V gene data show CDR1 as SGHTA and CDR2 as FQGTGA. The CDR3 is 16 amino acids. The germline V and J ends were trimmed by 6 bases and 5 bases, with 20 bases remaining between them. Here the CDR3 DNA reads TGTGCCAGCAGTGGGGGGACGGGACAGATAGACAATGAGCAGTTCTTC. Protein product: CASSGGTGQIDNEQFF.

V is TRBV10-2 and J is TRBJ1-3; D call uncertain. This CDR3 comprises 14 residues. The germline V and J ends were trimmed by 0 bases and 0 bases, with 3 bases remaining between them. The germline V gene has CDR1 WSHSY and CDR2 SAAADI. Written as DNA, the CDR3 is TGCGCCAGCAGTGAGTCTAACTCTGGAAACACCATATATTTT. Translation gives CASSESNSGNTIYF.

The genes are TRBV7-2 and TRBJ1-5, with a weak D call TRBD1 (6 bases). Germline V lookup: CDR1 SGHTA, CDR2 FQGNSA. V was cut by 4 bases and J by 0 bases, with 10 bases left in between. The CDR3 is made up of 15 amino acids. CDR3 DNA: TGTGCCAGCAGCTCGGACAGTCATAGCAATCAGCCCCAGCATTTT. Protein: CASSSDSHSNQPQHF.

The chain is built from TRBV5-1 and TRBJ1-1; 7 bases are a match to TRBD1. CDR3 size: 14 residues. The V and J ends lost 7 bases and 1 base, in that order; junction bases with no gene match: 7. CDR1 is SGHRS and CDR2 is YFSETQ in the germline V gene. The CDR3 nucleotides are TGCGCCAGCGGTACAGGGGATCGGAACACTGAAGCTTTCTTT. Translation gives CASGTGDRNTEAFF.

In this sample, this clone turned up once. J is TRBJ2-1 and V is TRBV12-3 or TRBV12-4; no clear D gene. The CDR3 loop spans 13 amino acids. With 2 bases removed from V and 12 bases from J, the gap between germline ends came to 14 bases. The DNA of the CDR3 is TGTGCCAGCAGTTTAACTCGGTCCACCTCGCAGTTCTTC. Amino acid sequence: CASSLTRSTSQFF.

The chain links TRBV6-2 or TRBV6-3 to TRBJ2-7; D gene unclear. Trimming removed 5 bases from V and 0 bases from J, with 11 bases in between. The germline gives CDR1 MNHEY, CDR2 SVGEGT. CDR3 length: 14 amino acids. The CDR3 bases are TGTGCCAGCAGTCGGCCTGTTAGCTCCTACGAGCAGTACGTC. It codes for CASSRPVSSYEQYV.

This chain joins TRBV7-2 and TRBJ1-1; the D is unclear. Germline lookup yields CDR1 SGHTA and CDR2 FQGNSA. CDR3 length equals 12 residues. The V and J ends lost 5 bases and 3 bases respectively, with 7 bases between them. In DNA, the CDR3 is TGTGCCAGCAGCCGATATTACACTGAAGCTTTCTTT. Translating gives CASSRYYTEAFF.

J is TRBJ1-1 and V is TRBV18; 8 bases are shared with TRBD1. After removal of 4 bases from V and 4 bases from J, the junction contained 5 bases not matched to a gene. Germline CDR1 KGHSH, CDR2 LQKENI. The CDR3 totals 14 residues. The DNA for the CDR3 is TGTGCCAGCTCACACGGACAGGGCACCACTGAAGCTTTCTTT. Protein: CASSHGQGTTEAFF.

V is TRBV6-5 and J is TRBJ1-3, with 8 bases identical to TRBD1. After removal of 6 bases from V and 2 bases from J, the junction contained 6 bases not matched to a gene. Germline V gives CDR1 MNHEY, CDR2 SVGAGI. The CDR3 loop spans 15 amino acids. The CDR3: CASSDRGSAGNTIYF. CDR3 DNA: TGTGCCAGCAGCGACAGGGGATCGGCTGGAAACACCATATATTTT.

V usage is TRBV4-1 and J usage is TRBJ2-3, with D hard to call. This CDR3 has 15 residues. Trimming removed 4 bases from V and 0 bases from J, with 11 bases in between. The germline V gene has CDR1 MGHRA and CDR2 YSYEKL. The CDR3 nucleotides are TGCGCCAGCAGCCCCAGAGTGACTAGCACAGATACGCAGTATTTT. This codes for CASSPRVTSTDTQYF.